Following are 17 T cell receptor beta chains from one sample sequenced in a study of OX40 agonist ivuxolimab in advanced cancers. Repertoires were generated with immunoSEQ multiplex PCR, while TCRdb's copy carries only in-frame clones and drops some. This repertoire shows 70,000 or so clones, about 80% found once; its top ten account for approximately 2.1%. The source was CD4+ or CD8+ T cells sorted from blood, collected in a trial of the OX40 agonist ivuxolimab. All receptors come from an adult with an advanced solid tumor such as melanoma, head and neck, liver or kidney cancer.

V is TRBV19 and J is TRBJ1-4; TRBD1 agrees at 9 bases. V gave up 6 bases and J gave up 8 bases; unmatched junction bases: 7. The CDR3 covers 14 residues. Per germline, CDR1 LNHDA and CDR2 SQIVND (reference sequence). The CDR3 is CASSRTGDREKLFF. In DNA form, the CDR3 reads TGTGCCAGTAGCCGGACAGGGGACAGGGAAAAACTGTTTTTT.

About this clone itself: With a much larger clone just one base away, this may be a read error. V is TRBV5-1 and J is TRBJ1-2; D remains ambiguous. The CDR3 is 14 amino acids. V was clipped by 0 bases and J by 5 bases, with 11 bases between them. Germline V lookup: CDR1 SGHRS, CDR2 YFSETQ. CDR3 in DNA: TGCGCCAGCAGCTTGGAGAGGGTAGGATATGGCTACACCTTC. This translates into CASSLERVGYGYTF.

The genes are TRBV7-3 and TRBJ1-1; the D gene is possibly TRBD1 (5 bases). CDR1 SGHTA and CDR2 FQGTGA come from the germline V gene. This CDR3 comprises 14 residues. Between the trimmed V and J ends, which lost 4 bases and 3 bases, there was a span of 12 bases. CDR3 in DNA: TGTGCCAGCAGCTCCATCGACAGTCACACTGAAGCTTTCTTT. This encodes CASSSIDSHTEAFF. Filled out from reference TRBV7-3 and TRBJ1-1, the complete variable domain reads GAGVSQTPSNKVTEKGKYVELRCDPISGHTALYWYRQSLGQGPEFLIYFQGTGAADDSGLPNDRFFAVRPEGSVSTLKIQRTERGDSAVYLCASSSIDSHTEAFFGQGTRLTVV.

The chain carries TRBV7-6 and TRBJ2-5; the match to TRBD1 covers 7 bases. This CDR3 has 13 amino acids. The germline CDR1 and CDR2 sequences are SGHVS and FNYEAQ. After removal of 3 bases from V and 2 bases from J, the junction contained 0 bases not matched to a gene. This CDR3 is CASSLGQQETQYF. For the CDR3, the DNA is TGTGCCAGCAGCTTGGGACAGCAAGAGACCCAGTACTTC.

The CDR3 sequence is CATERWTEAFF. CDR3 nucleotides: TGTGCCACCGAGAGGTGGACTGAAGCTTTCTTT. J is TRBJ1-1 and V is TRBV6-5, with no clear D. The CDR3 runs to 11 residues. Looked up from germline, CDR1 is MNHEY and CDR2 is SVGAGI. V was pared by 10 bases and J by 5 bases, with 11 bases between.

The rearrangement links TRBV9 to TRBJ2-1; TRBD1 is a possible D gene (6 bases). CDR1 is SGDLS, CDR2 YYNGEE, per germline. V gave up 1 base and J gave up 2 bases, with 10 bases separating them. CDR3 length: 15 amino acids. The CDR3, as DNA: TGTGCCAGCAGCGTATATCAGGGGACCTACAATGAGCAGTTCTTC. It is translated as CASSVYQGTYNEQFF.

V and J are TRBV5-6 and TRBJ2-3; D gene ambiguous. Germline V CDR1 and CDR2: SGHDT, YYEEEE. This CDR3 comprises 14 residues. Trimming removed 0 bases at V and 0 bases at J, with 5 bases between. CDR3 loop: CASSLGASTDTQYF. The CDR3 region has the DNA TGTGCCAGCAGCTTGGGGGCTAGCACAGATACGCAGTATTTT.

The chain recombines TRBV6-1 with TRBJ2-1; a weak D match, TRBD1 (6 bases). The germline V gene has CDR1 MNHNS and CDR2 SASEGT. This CDR3 contains 13 residues. V gave up 4 bases and J gave up 4 bases, with 8 bases separating them. The CDR3: CASSADRYNEQFF. The CDR3 nucleotides are TGTGCCAGCAGTGCCGACAGGTACAATGAGCAGTTCTTC.

The chain couples TRBV5-1 to TRBJ2-3; 8 bases map to TRBD1. The CDR3 sequence is 16 residues long. CDR1 and CDR2 (germline): SGHRS, YFSETQ. After removal of 3 bases from V and 2 bases from J, the junction contained 8 bases not matched to a gene. The CDR3 protein is CASSSGTGDNTDTQYF. The CDR3 coding sequence is TGCGCCAGCAGCTCCGGGACAGGAGATAACACAGATACGCAGTATTTT.

The chain carries TRBV10-3 and TRBJ1-3; a weak D match, TRBD1 (5 bases). The V gene's germline CDR1 is ENHRY and CDR2 SYGVKD. V shed 9 bases and J shed 0 bases, with 9 bases lying between them. The CDR3 runs to 13 residues. CDR3 in DNA: TGTGCCATGGGACCGCACTCTGGAAACACCATATATTTT. Residues: CAMGPHSGNTIYF.

The V call is TRBV15, the J call TRBJ2-3, with a possible D match to TRBD2 (7 bases). The V end lost 9 bases, the J end lost 1 base, and 14 bases lay between the germline ends. Germline V gives CDR1 LNHNV, CDR2 YYDKDF (reference sequence). The CDR3 sequence is 14 residues long. The CDR3 DNA reads TGTGCCACGAAGAGGGGGGGCGGCACAGATACGCAGTATTTT. This sequence encodes CATKRGGGTDTQYF.

This clone appeared once. The rearrangement joins TRBV6-1 to TRBJ2-1; tentatively, D is TRBD2 (7 bases). V was cut by 4 bases and J by 8 bases, with 12 bases left in between. In germline, CDR1 is MNHNS, CDR2 SASEGT. The CDR3 contains 13 residues. Here the CDR3 reads CASSVRGGYEQFF. As DNA, the CDR3 is TGTGCCAGCAGTGTGAGGGGGGGGTATGAGCAGTTCTTC.

This chain joins TRBV6-5 and TRBJ2-6; 7 bases map to TRBD1. Looked up from germline, CDR1 is MNHEY and CDR2 is SVGAGI. There are 14 residues in the CDR3. V lost 10 bases and J lost 2; bases outside the gene matches: 5. This CDR3 reads CATDDRAGANVLTF. The CDR3, as DNA: TGTGCCACTGACGACAGGGCTGGGGCCAACGTCCTGACTTTC.

This chain connects TRBV6-5 to TRBJ2-7; D is tentatively TRBD1 or TRBD2 (5 bases each). Germline CDR1 reads MNHEY; CDR2 reads SVGAGI. V was cut by 5 bases and J by 1 base, with 12 bases left in between. The CDR3 has 14 residues. In DNA, the CDR3 is TGTGCCAGCAGTCCGAGGGCAGGGTCCTACGAGCAGTACTTC. Translated: CASSPRAGSYEQYF.

The J gene is TRBJ1-1, the V gene TRBV7-9; a weak D match, TRBD1 (5 bases). This CDR3 spans 16 amino acids. V lost 0 bases and J 5 bases, leaving 16 bases between the germline ends. Germline CDR1 SEHNR, CDR2 FQNEAQ (reference sequence). The CDR3 spells CASSLAGQTAGTEAFF. In DNA form, the CDR3 reads TGTGCCAGCAGCTTAGCGGGGCAGACCGCTGGGACTGAAGCTTTCTTT.

The chain links TRBV2 to TRBJ2-3; possibly TRBD1 for D (5 bases). The CDR3 runs to 15 residues. The V end was cut by 2 bases, the J end by 5 bases, with 14 bases between. CDR1 is SNHLY and CDR2 is FYNNEI in the germline V gene. CDR3 protein: CASSERNQGIDTQYF. DNA of the CDR3: TGTGCCAGCAGTGAAAGGAATCAGGGTATAGATACGCAGTATTTT.

This clone was observed a handful of times. The rearrangement links TRBV6-7 to TRBJ1-1; D perhaps matches TRBD1 (5 bases). TRBV6-7 falls under the ORF class, with uncertain function. The V gene lost 7 bases and the J gene lost 1 base, with 10 bases spanning the gap. The CDR3 is 13 amino acids. The CDR3 nucleotides are TGTGCCAGCATAGGGGCCTGGAACACTGAAGCTTTCTTT. The encoded protein is CASIGAWNTEAFF.